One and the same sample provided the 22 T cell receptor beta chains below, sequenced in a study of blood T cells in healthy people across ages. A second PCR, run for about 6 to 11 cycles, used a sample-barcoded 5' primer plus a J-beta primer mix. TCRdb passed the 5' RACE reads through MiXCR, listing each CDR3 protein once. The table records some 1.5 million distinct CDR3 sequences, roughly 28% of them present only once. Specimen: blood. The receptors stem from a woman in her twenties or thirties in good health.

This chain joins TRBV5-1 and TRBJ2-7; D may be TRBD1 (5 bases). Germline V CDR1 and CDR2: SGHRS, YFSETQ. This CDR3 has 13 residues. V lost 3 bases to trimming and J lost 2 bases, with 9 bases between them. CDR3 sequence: CASSYDRPYEQYF. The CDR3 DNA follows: TGCGCCAGCAGCTACGACAGACCCTACGAGCAGTACTTC.

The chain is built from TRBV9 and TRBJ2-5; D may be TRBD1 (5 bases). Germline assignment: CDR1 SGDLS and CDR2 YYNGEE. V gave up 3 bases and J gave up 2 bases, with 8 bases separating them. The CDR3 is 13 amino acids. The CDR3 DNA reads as TGTGCCAGCAGCGGAAGACAGCAAGAGACCCAGTACTTC. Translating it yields CASSGRQQETQYF. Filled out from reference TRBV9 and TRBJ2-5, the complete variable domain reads DSGVTQTPKHLITATGQRVTLRCSPRSGDLSVYWYQQSLDQGLQFLIQYYNGEERAKGNILERFSAQQFPDLHSELNLSSLELGDSALYFCASSGRQQETQYFGPGTRLLVL.

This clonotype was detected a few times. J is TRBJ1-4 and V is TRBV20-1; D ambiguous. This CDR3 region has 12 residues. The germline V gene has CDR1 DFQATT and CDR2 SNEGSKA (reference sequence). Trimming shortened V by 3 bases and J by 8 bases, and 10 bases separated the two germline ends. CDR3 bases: TGCAGTGCTAGTCCACTACAGGAAAAACTGTTTTTT. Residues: CSASPLQEKLFF.

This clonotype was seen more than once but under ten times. The CDR3 loop reads CASSLAYRAEQYF. The DNA of the CDR3 is TGTGCCAGCAGCTTGGCCTATAGGGCCGAGCAGTACTTC. This chain connects TRBV5-5 to TRBJ2-7, with D unresolved. CDR1 is SGHKS and CDR2 is YYEKEE in the germline V gene (reference sequence). CDR3 length: 13 residues. Trimming took off 0 bases at V and 6 bases at J, with 10 bases between the two ends.

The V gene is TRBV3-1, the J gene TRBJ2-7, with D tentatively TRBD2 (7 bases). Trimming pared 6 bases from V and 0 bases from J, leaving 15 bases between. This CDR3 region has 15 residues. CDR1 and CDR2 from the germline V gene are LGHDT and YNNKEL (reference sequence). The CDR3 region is CASRRGGGPSYEQYF. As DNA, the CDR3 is TGTGCCAGCAGACGTGGCGGGGGCCCCTCCTACGAGCAGTACTTC.

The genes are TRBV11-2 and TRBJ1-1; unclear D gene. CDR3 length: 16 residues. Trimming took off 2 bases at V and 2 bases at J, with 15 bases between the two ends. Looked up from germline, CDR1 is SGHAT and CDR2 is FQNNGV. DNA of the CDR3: TGTGCCAGCAGCTTAAGATTCGGGCCCTTAAACACTGAAGCTTTCTTT. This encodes CASSLRFGPLNTEAFF. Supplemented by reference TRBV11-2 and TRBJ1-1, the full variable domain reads EAGVAQSPRYKIIEKRQSVAFWCNPISGHATLYWYQQILGQGPKLLIQFQNNGVVDDSQLPKDRFSAERLKGVDSTLKIQPAKLEDSAVYLCASSLRFGPLNTEAFFGQGTRLTVV.

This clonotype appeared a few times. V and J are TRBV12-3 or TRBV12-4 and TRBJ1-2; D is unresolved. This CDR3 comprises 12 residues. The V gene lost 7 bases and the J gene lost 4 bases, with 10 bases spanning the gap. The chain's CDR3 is CASTSHGYGYTF. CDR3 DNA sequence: TGTGCCAGCACCTCGCACGGCTATGGCTACACCTTC.

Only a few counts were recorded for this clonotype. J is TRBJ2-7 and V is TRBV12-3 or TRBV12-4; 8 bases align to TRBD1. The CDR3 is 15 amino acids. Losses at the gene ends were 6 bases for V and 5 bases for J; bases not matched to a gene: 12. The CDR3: CASSPRQGRLNEQYF. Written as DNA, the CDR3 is TGTGCCAGCAGCCCCAGACAGGGGAGGTTGAACGAGCAGTACTTC.

For the CDR3, the DNA is TGCGCCAGCAGCCAAGCCGGGACTAGGAGAGATACGCAGTATTTT. Its translation is CASSQAGTRRDTQYF. The V gene is TRBV4-1, the J gene TRBJ2-3; 8 nucleotides agree with TRBD2. The CDR3 is 15 amino acids. Germline V CDR1 and CDR2: MGHRA, YSYEKL. Unmatched junction bases numbered 5, after V lost 1 base and J lost 5 bases.

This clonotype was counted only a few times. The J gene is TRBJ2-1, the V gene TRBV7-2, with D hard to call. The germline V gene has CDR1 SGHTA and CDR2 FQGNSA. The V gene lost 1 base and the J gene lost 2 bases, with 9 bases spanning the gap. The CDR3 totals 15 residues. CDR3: CASSLVPPAYNEQFF. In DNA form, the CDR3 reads TGTGCCAGCAGCTTAGTTCCTCCCGCCTACAATGAGCAGTTCTTC.

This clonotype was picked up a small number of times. CDR3 bases: TGCAGCGTTGACCCCCCGGAGTATGGCTACACCTTC. It is translated as CSVDPPEYGYTF. This sequence joins TRBV29-1 and TRBJ1-2; no clear D gene. CDR1 SQVTM and CDR2 ANQGSEA come from the germline V gene. Trimming took 3 bases from V and 5 from J, leaving 10 bases between them. This CDR3 contains 12 residues.

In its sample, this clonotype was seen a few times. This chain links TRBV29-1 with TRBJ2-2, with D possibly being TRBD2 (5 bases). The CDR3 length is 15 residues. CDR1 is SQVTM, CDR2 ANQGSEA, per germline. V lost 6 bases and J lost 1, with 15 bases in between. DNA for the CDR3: TGCAGCGTCGGCCGTCTCGCGGGGAACACCGGGGAGCTGTTTTTT. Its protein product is CSVGRLAGNTGELFF.

The CDR3 region has the DNA TGTACCAGCAGCCCCGGACTAGCGGGACCGGGCGAGCAGTACTTC. Its translation: CTSSPGLAGPGEQYF. This chain links TRBV7-2 with TRBJ2-7, with 12 bases matching TRBD2. Germline-derived CDR1 and CDR2 are SGHTA and FQGNSA. The CDR3 extends over 15 amino acids. V was pared by 5 bases and J by 6 bases, with 8 bases of the junction left unmatched.

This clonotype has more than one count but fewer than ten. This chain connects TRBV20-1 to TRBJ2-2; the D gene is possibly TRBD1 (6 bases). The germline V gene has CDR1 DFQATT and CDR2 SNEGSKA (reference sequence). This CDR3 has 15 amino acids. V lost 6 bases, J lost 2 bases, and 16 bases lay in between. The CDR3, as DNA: TGCAGTGCCGCGGACAGAAGGGCTAACACCGGGGAGCTGTTTTTT. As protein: CSAADRRANTGELFF.

In DNA form, the CDR3 reads TGCAGTGCTTTAAGCGGGTACAGGCTTCGTCCCCACAATGAGCAGTACTTC. This sequence encodes CSALSGYRLRPHNEQYF. This chain joins TRBV20-1 and TRBJ2-7; TRBD2 might be the D (6 bases). The CDR3 length is 17 residues. Trimming took off 5 bases at V and 7 bases at J, with 30 bases between the two ends. Germline CDR1 is DFQATT and CDR2 is SNEGSKA (reference sequence).

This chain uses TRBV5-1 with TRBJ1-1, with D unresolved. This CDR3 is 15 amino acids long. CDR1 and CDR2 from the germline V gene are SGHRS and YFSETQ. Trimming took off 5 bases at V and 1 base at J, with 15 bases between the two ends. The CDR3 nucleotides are TGCGCCAGCAGAGATGATGCACAGCCGAACACTGAAGCTTTCTTT. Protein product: CASRDDAQPNTEAFF.

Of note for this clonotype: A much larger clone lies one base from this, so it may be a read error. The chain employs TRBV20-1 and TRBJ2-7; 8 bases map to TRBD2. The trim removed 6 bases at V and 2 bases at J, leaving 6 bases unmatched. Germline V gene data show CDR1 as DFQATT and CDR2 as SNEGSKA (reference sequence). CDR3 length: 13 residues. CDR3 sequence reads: CSAWTSTPYEQYF. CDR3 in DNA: TGCAGTGCATGGACTAGCACCCCCTACGAGCAGTACTTC.

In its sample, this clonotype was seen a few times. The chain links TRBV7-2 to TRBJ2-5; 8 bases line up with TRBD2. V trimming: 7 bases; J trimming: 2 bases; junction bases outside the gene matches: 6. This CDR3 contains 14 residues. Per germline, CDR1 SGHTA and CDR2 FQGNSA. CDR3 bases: TGTGCCAGCACCGTTAGCGGGATTCAAGAGACCCAGTACTTC. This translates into CASTVSGIQETQYF.

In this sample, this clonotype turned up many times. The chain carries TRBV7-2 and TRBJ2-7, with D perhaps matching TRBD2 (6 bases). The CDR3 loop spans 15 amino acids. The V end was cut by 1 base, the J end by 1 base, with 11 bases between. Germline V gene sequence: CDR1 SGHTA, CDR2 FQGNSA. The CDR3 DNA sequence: TGTGCCAGCAGCTTAGTCGGCGGAGGGTCCTACGAGCAGTACTTC. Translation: CASSLVGGGSYEQYF.

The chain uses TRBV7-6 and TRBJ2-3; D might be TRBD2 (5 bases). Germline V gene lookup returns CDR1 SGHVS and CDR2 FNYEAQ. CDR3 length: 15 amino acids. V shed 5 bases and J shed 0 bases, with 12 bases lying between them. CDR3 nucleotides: TGTGCCAGCAGCCCCATTGAGGGCAGCACAGATACGCAGTATTTT. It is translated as CASSPIEGSTDTQYF.

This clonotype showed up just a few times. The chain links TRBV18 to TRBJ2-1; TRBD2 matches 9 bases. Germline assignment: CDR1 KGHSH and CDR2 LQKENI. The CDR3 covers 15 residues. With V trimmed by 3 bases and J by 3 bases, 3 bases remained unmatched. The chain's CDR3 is CASSPQAGGYNEQFF. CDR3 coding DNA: TGTGCCAGCTCACCTCAAGCGGGGGGCTACAATGAGCAGTTCTTC. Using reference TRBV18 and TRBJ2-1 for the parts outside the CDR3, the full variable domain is NAGVMQNPRHLVRRRGQEARLRCSPMKGHSHVYWYRQLPEEGLKFMVYLQKENIIDESGMPKERFSAEFPKEGPSILRIQQVVRGDSAAYFCASSPQAGGYNEQFFGPGTRLTVL.

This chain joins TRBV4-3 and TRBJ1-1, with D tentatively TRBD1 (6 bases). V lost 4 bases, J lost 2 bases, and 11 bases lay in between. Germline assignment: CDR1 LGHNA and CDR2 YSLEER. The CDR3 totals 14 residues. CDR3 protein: CASSRTVPNTEAFF. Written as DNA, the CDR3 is TGCGCCAGCAGCCGGACAGTGCCCAACACTGAAGCTTTCTTT.